The 28 T cell receptor beta chains reported below all come from one sample, sequenced in a study of T cell changes during pregnancy in multiple sclerosis. Method: immunoSEQ multiplex PCR; TCRdb's copy keeps in-frame clones and lacks some. The sample records tens of thousands of clones, approximately 88% being singletons. Material: peripheral blood, obtained in the first trimester of pregnancy. These receptors all stem from a female donor with multiple sclerosis, enrolled in a pregnancy study.

This clone was counted only a few times. The chain is built from TRBV7-2 and TRBJ2-5, with 8 nucleotides matching TRBD2. The J segment lost 4 bases and the V segment lost 0 bases, leaving 1 base of the junction unmatched. This CDR3 region has 14 residues. Germline CDR1 SGHTA, CDR2 FQGNSA. CDR3 sequence: CASSLAREVETQYF. The CDR3, as DNA: TGTGCCAGCAGCTTAGCGCGGGAGGTAGAGACCCAGTACTTC.

The V gene is TRBV11-2, the J gene TRBJ2-3; D is unclear. V dropped 4 bases and J dropped 3 bases, with 11 bases sitting between them. This CDR3 has 14 residues. Germline-derived CDR1 and CDR2 are SGHAT and FQNNGV. The DNA of the CDR3 is TGTGCCAGCAGCTCCCTCCCCCTTACAGATACGCAGTATTTT. This encodes CASSSLPLTDTQYF.

CDR3 nucleotides: TGCAGCGTTGTAGGGACCGATCTGGCGGGAGGGCCGTATACGCAGTATTTT. It encodes CSVVGTDLAGGPYTQYF. V is TRBV29-1 and J is TRBJ2-3, with 9 positions matching TRBD2. Germline loops: CDR1 SQVTM, CDR2 ANQGSEA. The V and J ends lost 4 bases and 7 bases, in that order; junction bases with no gene match: 18. The CDR3 is 17 residues long.

This chain joins TRBV9 and TRBJ2-7, with TRBD2 matching 11 bases. Losses at the gene ends were 4 bases for V and 3 bases for J; bases not matched to a gene: 9. CDR1 and CDR2 from the germline V gene are SGDLS and YYNGEE. The CDR3 runs to 16 residues. CDR3 residues: CASSKWPGTSGYEQYF. The CDR3 DNA reads as TGTGCCAGCAGCAAATGGCCCGGGACTAGCGGCTACGAGCAGTACTTC.

This chain links TRBV19 with TRBJ2-5, with D possibly TRBD2 on 8 matching bases. Germline CDR1 reads LNHDA; CDR2 reads SQIVND (reference sequence). V lost 4 bases and J lost 1, with 22 bases in between. The CDR3 is 18 residues long. CDR3 bases: TGTGCCAGTAGTAAGGGGGCTAGCGGGTACACCTCCCAAGAGACCCAGTACTTC. As protein: CASSKGASGYTSQETQYF.

CDR3 sequence: CASSFEETSSNTQYF. CDR3 nucleotide sequence: TGTGCCAGCAGCTTTGAGGAGACTAGTTCGAATACGCAGTATTTT. The V call is TRBV7-8, the J call TRBJ2-3, with D perhaps TRBD2 (6 bases). Germline V gives CDR1 SGHVS, CDR2 FQNEAQ. The CDR3 consists of 15 residues. V was trimmed by 3 bases and J by 7 bases, leaving 17 bases between them.

This clone is deemed medium-sized. The chain is built from TRBV27 and TRBJ2-3, with D possibly TRBD2 on 6 matching bases. This CDR3 comprises 15 residues. From germline, CDR1 is MNHEY and CDR2 SMNVEV (reference sequence). Trimming stripped 6 bases from V and 0 bases from J, with 13 bases between. CDR3: CASSIAVTSTDTQYF. For the CDR3, the DNA is TGTGCCAGCAGCATAGCGGTTACTAGCACAGATACGCAGTATTTT.

The J gene is TRBJ1-2, the V gene TRBV4-1, with D unresolved. Germline V CDR1 and CDR2: MGHRA, YSYEKL. Trimming removed 3 bases from V and 4 bases from J, with 12 bases in between. This CDR3 is 14 amino acids long. The CDR3 nucleotides read TGCGCCAGCAGCCATCAGGTAGAATTCTATGGCTACACCTTC. The encoded protein is CASSHQVEFYGYTF.

The rearrangement uses TRBV21-1 and TRBJ2-7; TRBD2, the table's D call, was not compared with the DNA. TRBV21-1 is recorded as a pseudogene. The CDR3 consists of 17 residues. DNA of the CDR3: TGTGCCAGCAGCAAAGGTGGACTAGCGCAATTACCCTACGAGCAGTACTTC. Residues: CASSKGGLAQLPYEQYF.

The chain joins TRBV27 to TRBJ1-1, with D possibly TRBD1 on 5 matching bases. V was pared by 5 bases and J by 0 bases, with 10 bases between. Germline CDR1 and CDR2: MNHEY and SMNVEV (reference sequence). CDR3 length: 14 residues. The CDR3 sequence: CASSMKGMNTEAFF. DNA of the CDR3: TGTGCCAGCAGTATGAAGGGGATGAACACTGAAGCTTTCTTT.

This chain links TRBV28 with TRBJ2-1, with 12 nucleotides matching TRBD1. The CDR3 has 17 amino acids. Germline V CDR1 and CDR2: MDHEN, SYDVKM. V gave up 10 bases and J gave up 3 bases; unmatched junction bases: 13. For the CDR3, the DNA is TGTGCCACCAAGAGCGGGACAGGGGGCCAGAGCTACAATGAGCAGTTCTTC. Translating it yields CATKSGTGGQSYNEQFF.

The gene calls are TRBV6-6 and TRBJ2-5, with a tentative D call TRBD1 (5 bases). This CDR3 comprises 13 residues. In germline, CDR1 is MNHNY, CDR2 SVGAGI (reference sequence). Between the trimmed V and J ends, which lost 2 bases and 3 bases, there was a span of 7 bases. DNA for the CDR3: TGTGCCAGCAGTTACGGGGCAGAAGAGACCCAGTACTTC. Translated, it gives CASSYGAEETQYF.

V and J are TRBV6-5 and TRBJ2-7; 9 bases are shared with TRBD2. The CDR3 has 14 residues. Germline V gene data show CDR1 as MNHEY and CDR2 as SVGAGI. V lost 7 bases, J lost 8 bases, and 12 bases stayed unmatched. The CDR3 bases are TGTGCCAGCACCCCACGGGCTAGCGGGACCCAGCAGTACTTC. This codes for CASTPRASGTQQYF.

This clone has more than one count but fewer than ten. This sequence joins TRBV4-1 and TRBJ1-4, with D perhaps matching TRBD1 (5 bases). The CDR3 consists of 13 residues. Germline loops: CDR1 MGHRA, CDR2 YSYEKL. V shed 4 bases and J shed 8 bases, with 11 bases lying between them. The chain's CDR3 is CASSLLGGEKLFF. The DNA for the CDR3 is TGCGCCAGCAGCCTACTGGGGGGGGAAAAACTGTTTTTT.

J is TRBJ2-5 and V is TRBV5-6; 8 nucleotides match TRBD2. Germline CDR1 is SGHDT and CDR2 is YYEEEE. Trimming at V came to 0 bases and at J to 2 bases, leaving 6 bases not matched to a gene. The CDR3 contains 16 residues. The DNA for the CDR3 is TGTGCCAGCAGCTTGGACGGGGGCGGGAGGCAAGAGACCCAGTACTTC. It is translated as CASSLDGGGRQETQYF.

This clone was counted only a few times. The V call is TRBV5-4, the J call TRBJ1-3; 7 bases are a match to TRBD1. Germline lookup yields CDR1 SGHNT and CDR2 YYREEE (reference sequence). The V gene end was trimmed by 4 bases and the J gene end by 0 bases; junction bases not matched to a gene: 4. CDR3 length: 15 amino acids. The CDR3, as DNA: TGTGCCAGCAGCCGGGACAGCGACTCTGGAAACACCATATATTTT. This gives the protein CASSRDSDSGNTIYF.

The V gene is TRBV10-3, the J gene TRBJ2-7, with TRBD1 matching 7 bases. This CDR3 spans 13 amino acids. Germline V lookup: CDR1 ENHRY, CDR2 SYGVKD. V shed 10 bases and J 9 bases; nucleotides not matched to a gene: 15. CDR3 in amino acids: CASRQGDLRGQYF. The CDR3 bases are TGTGCCAGCCGACAGGGTGACCTACGTGGGCAGTACTTC.

This chain connects TRBV29-1 to TRBJ1-1; TRBD1 is a possible D gene (5 bases). The CDR3 is 12 residues long. Germline values: CDR1 SQVTM, CDR2 ANQGSEA. Trimming took off 7 bases at V and 3 bases at J, with 12 bases between the two ends. CDR3 sequence: CSGWGGDTEAFF. In DNA form, the CDR3 reads TGCAGCGGATGGGGGGGGGACACTGAAGCTTTCTTT. The complete variable domain, with remaining parts taken from reference TRBV29-1 and TRBJ1-1, reads SAVISQKPSRDICQRGTSLTIQCQVDSQVTMMFWYRQQPGQSLTLIATANQGSEATYESGFVIDKFPISRPNLTFSTLTVSNMSPEDSSIYLCSGWGGDTEAFFGQGTRLTVV.

Turning to this clone: Other DNA variants within this sample encode the same CDR3. This sequence joins TRBV5-1 and TRBJ2-5; TRBD2 matches at 7 bases. This CDR3 contains 14 residues. Per germline, CDR1 SGHRS and CDR2 YFSETQ. V was clipped by 4 bases and J by 1 base; unmatched bases: 4. The CDR3 coding sequence is TGCGCCAGCAGCCCGAGCGGGGCCCAAGAGACCCAGTACTTC. Its translation is CASSPSGAQETQYF.

This clone came up a few times. The chain combines TRBV6-5 with TRBJ1-2, with 9 bases fitting TRBD1. The CDR3 totals 12 residues. Germline V lookup: CDR1 MNHEY, CDR2 SVGAGI. The V and J ends lost 10 bases and 9 bases, in that order; junction bases with no gene match: 9. CDR3 bases: TGTGCCACCACCACAGGGGGCCGTCGCTACACCTTC. As protein: CATTTGGRRYTF.

The J gene is TRBJ2-1, the V gene TRBV19; 7 positions match TRBD2. The CDR3 is 16 amino acids. The germline V gene has CDR1 LNHDA and CDR2 SQIVND (reference sequence). Trimming removed 8 bases from V and 2 bases from J; junction bases left unmatched: 12. CDR3 nucleotides: TGTGCCAGTCTAAAGAGCCGGGACTATGCCTACAATGAGCAGTTCTTC. Its protein is CASLKSRDYAYNEQFF.

This chain links TRBV19 with TRBJ2-6, with 7 nucleotides matching TRBD1. This CDR3 contains 18 residues. J was trimmed by 2 bases and V by 3 bases; bases with no gene match: 10. The germline CDR1 and CDR2 sequences are LNHDA and SQIVND (reference sequence). The CDR3 nucleotides read TGTGCCAGTAGTATGGGGACAGTCCGCGACCCTGGGGCCAACGTCCTGACTTTC. It codes for CASSMGTVRDPGANVLTF. Together with reference TRBV19 and TRBJ2-6, the CDR3 gives the full variable domain: DGGITQSPKYLFRKEGQNVTLSCEQNLNHDAMYWYRQDPGQGLRLIYYSQIVNDFQKGDIAEGYSVSREKKESFPLTVTSAQKNPTAFYLCASSMGTVRDPGANVLTFGAGSRLTVL.

The CDR3 protein is CASSFAGVYNEQFF. The CDR3, as DNA: TGTGCCAGCAGCTTTGCGGGAGTCTACAATGAGCAGTTCTTC. The gene calls are TRBV11-1 and TRBJ2-1; the match to TRBD2 covers 7 bases. V trimming: 3 bases; J trimming: 3 bases; junction bases outside the gene matches: 2. This CDR3 has 14 amino acids. Germline V lookup: CDR1 SGHAT, CDR2 FQDESV (reference sequence).

V gene TRBV5-4 combines with J gene TRBJ1-2; D perhaps matches TRBD1 (6 bases). The germline CDR1 and CDR2 sequences are SGHNT and YYREEE (reference sequence). V lost 2 bases and J lost 2, with 10 bases in between. The CDR3 is made up of 14 amino acids. For the CDR3, the DNA is TGTGCCAGCAGCTTTGTAGACAGGAACTATGGCTACACCTTC. Protein product: CASSFVDRNYGYTF.

This clone has a handful of counts. The J gene is TRBJ1-1, the V gene TRBV29-1; D call uncertain. Germline V gives CDR1 SQVTM, CDR2 ANQGSEA. The CDR3 has 12 amino acids. Trimming stripped 2 bases from V and 4 bases from J, with 8 bases between. CDR3 protein: CSVESGVTEAFF. In DNA form, the CDR3 reads TGCAGCGTTGAATCGGGTGTCACTGAAGCTTTCTTT.

V is TRBV14 and J is TRBJ1-4, with TRBD1 matching over 7 bases. CDR3 length: 15 amino acids. Losses at the gene ends were 4 bases for V and 8 bases for J; bases not matched to a gene: 10. Looked up from germline, CDR1 is SGHDN and CDR2 is FVKESK. The CDR3 DNA reads TGTGCCAGCAGCCTCGACAGGGCCAGGGGGGAAAAACTGTTTTTT. Protein product: CASSLDRARGEKLFF. The whole variable domain, remainder taken from reference TRBV14 and TRBJ1-4, is EAGVTQFPSHSVIEKGQTVTLRCDPISGHDNLYWYRRVMGKEIKFLLHFVKESKQDESGMPNNRFLAERTGGTYSTLKVQPAELEDSGVYFCASSLDRARGEKLFFGSGTQLSVL.

This chain uses TRBV28 with TRBJ2-4; TRBD2 agrees at 12 bases. Germline trimming cut 6 bases from V and 1 base from J; bases unmatched to any gene: 4. There are 16 residues in the CDR3. The germline gives CDR1 MDHEN, CDR2 SYDVKM. In DNA, the CDR3 is TGTGCCAGCAGCCTCGGACTAGCGGGGGCCAAAAACATTCAGTACTTC. Its protein product is CASSLGLAGAKNIQYF.

J is TRBJ2-1 and V is TRBV10-1, with 10 bases fitting TRBD2. V was clipped by 2 bases and J by 6 bases; unmatched bases: 7. The germline V gene encodes CDR1 WNHNN and CDR2 SYGVQD (reference sequence). The CDR3 contains 16 residues. The CDR3, as DNA: TGCGCCAGCAGTGAGGTGGCTAGCGGGAGTCGCAATGAGCAGTTCTTC. Translation gives CASSEVASGSRNEQFF.